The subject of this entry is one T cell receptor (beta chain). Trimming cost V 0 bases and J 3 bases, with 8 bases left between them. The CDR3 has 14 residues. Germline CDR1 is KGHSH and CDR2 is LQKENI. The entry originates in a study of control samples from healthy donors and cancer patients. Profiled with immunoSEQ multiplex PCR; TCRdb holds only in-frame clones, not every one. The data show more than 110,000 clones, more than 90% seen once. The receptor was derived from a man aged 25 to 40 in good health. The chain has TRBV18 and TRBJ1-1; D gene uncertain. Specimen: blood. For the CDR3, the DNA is TGTGCCAGCTCACCACCGGGTCCAGACACTGAAGCTTTCTTT. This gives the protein CASSPPGPDTEAFF.